Listed below are T cell receptor beta chains from one sample, sequenced in a study of cytomegalovirus exposure and HLA in healthy donors. Generated by immunoSEQ multiplex PCR, the TCRdb table keeps only in-frame clones and is missing some. The table records approximately 120,000 clones, about 90% of them present only once. Sequencing was performed on PBMCs. Source of these receptors: a woman under 30 in good health and CMV-seronegative. CDR3s include the opening cysteine and the closing phenylalanine or tryptophan. The D gene is left open where the match is weak. Only some rows state a clone size, as once, few, many or a class for expanded clones.

size: NA
D: NA
J: TRBJ2-3
V: TRBV5-1
CDR3: CASSLAGGTDTQYF
DNA: TGCGCCAGCAGCTTGGCGGGGGGCACAGATACGCAGTATTTT

size: once
D: NA
J: TRBJ1-5
V: TRBV15
CDR3: CATSRGADSNQPQHF
DNA: TGTGCCACCAGCAGGGGGGCCGATAGCAATCAGCCCCAGCATTTT

size: NA
D: TRBD1
J: TRBJ2-1
V: TRBV19
CDR3: CASSIQGFNEQFF
DNA: TGTGCCAGTAGCATACAGGGGTTCAATGAGCAGTTCTTC

size: NA
D: NA
J: TRBJ2-5
V: TRBV4-3
CDR3: CASSQGTRGETQYF
DNA: TGCGCCAGCAGCCAGGGGACGCGGGGAGAGACCCAGTACTTC

size: NA
D: NA
J: TRBJ2-1
V: TRBV28
CDR3: CASSTSNEQFF
DNA: TGTGCCAGCAGTACGAGCAATGAGCAGTTCTTC

size: once
D: TRBD1
J: TRBJ1-2
V: TRBV5-4
CDR3: CASSLDTGGDYGYTF
DNA: TGTGCCAGCAGCTTGGATACAGGGGGCGACTATGGCTACACCTTC

size: NA
D: TRBD2
J: TRBJ2-1
V: TRBV5-4
CDR3: CASSYKAGGLSDEQFF
DNA: TGTGCCAGCAGCTATAAAGCGGGAGGGCTCTCCGATGAGCAGTTCTTC

size: few
D: TRBD2
J: TRBJ2-7
V: TRBV7-2
CDR3: CASTPGLGRDEQYF
DNA: TGTGCCAGCACCCCGGGACTAGGAAGGGACGAGCAGTACTTC

size: NA
D: NA
J: TRBJ1-1
V: TRBV2
CDR3: CASSEAYVSTEAFF
DNA: TGTGCCAGCAGTGAAGCTTACGTCAGCACTGAAGCTTTCTTT

size: NA
D: NA
J: TRBJ2-7
V: TRBV27
CDR3: CASSLQRGSEQYF
DNA: TGTGCCAGCAGCCTCCAAAGGGGCTCCGAGCAGTACTTC

size: NA
D: TRBD1
J: TRBJ2-7
V: TRBV29-1
CDR3: CSADRDATGEQYF
DNA: TGCAGCGCAGACAGGGACGCAACGGGGGAGCAGTACTTC

size: NA
D: TRBD2
J: TRBJ2-3
V: TRBV27
CDR3: CASSPMLAGRTDTQYF
DNA: TGTGCCAGCAGCCCGATGCTAGCGGGGCGCACAGATACGCAGTATTTT

size: NA
D: NA
J: TRBJ1-5
V: TRBV18
CDR3: CASSEGANQPQHF
DNA: TGTGCCAGCTCAGAGGGCGCAAATCAGCCCCAGCATTTT

size: NA
D: TRBD2
J: TRBJ2-5
V: TRBV7-7
CDR3: CASSVGLAGGETQYF
DNA: TGTGCTAGCAGCGTCGGACTAGCGGGAGGAGAGACCCAGTACTTC

size: NA
D: NA
J: TRBJ1-1
V: TRBV5-1
CDR3: CASSPTTGEYEAFF
DNA: TGCGCCAGCAGCCCGACAACCGGGGAGTATGAAGCTTTCTTT

size: NA
D: TRBD1
J: TRBJ2-7
V: TRBV4-3
CDR3: CASSQDDGTGPYEQYF
DNA: TGCGCCAGCAGCCAAGATGATGGGACAGGGCCCTACGAGCAGTACTTC

size: NA
D: NA
J: TRBJ1-4
V: TRBV27
CDR3: CASSLGPWEKLFF
DNA: TGTGCCAGCAGTTTGGGGCCGTGGGAAAAACTGTTTTTT

size: NA
D: TRBD1
J: TRBJ2-2
V: TRBV19
CDR3: CAIRVDRGRGAGELFF
DNA: TGTGCCATAAGAGTAGACAGGGGGCGAGGGGCCGGGGAGCTGTTTTTT

size: NA
D: NA
J: TRBJ1-4
V: TRBV29-1
CDR3: CSVEGGGEKLFF
DNA: TGCAGCGTCGAGGGGGGGGGTGAAAAACTGTTTTTT

size: NA
D: TRBD1
J: TRBJ2-7
V: TRBV5-1
CDR3: CASSTLGGQGDYEQYF
DNA: TGCGCCAGCAGCACCCTGGGGGGACAGGGAGACTACGAGCAGTACTTC

size: NA
D: NA
J: TRBJ2-5
V: TRBV4-3
CDR3: CASSQDFSPGETQYF
DNA: TGCGCCAGCAGCCAAGATTTTAGTCCAGGGGAGACCCAGTACTTC

size: NA
D: TRBD1
J: TRBJ2-3
V: TRBV27
CDR3: CASSLDRVSDTQYF
DNA: TGTGCCAGCAGTTTGGACAGGGTGTCAGATACGCAGTATTTT

size: NA
D: TRBD1
J: TRBJ2-5
V: TRBV30
CDR3: CAWEGTDQETQYF
DNA: TGTGCCTGGGAAGGGACAGACCAAGAGACCCAGTACTTC

size: NA
D: TRBD2
J: TRBJ2-1
V: TRBV11-3
CDR3: CASSLGLAGVNEQFF
DNA: TGTGCCAGCAGCTTGGGACTAGCGGGAGTGAATGAGCAGTTCTTC

size: NA
D: NA
J: TRBJ2-7
V: TRBV4-3
CDR3: CASSQASSGSSYEQYF
DNA: TGCGCCAGCAGCCAAGCCTCCAGCGGAAGCTCCTACGAGCAGTACTTC

size: NA
D: TRBD2
J: TRBJ2-3
V: TRBV7-2
CDR3: CASSSGTSGRSLTDTQYF
DNA: TGTGCCAGCAGCTCAGGGACTAGCGGGAGGTCCCTCACAGATACGCAGTATTTT

size: NA
D: TRBD1
J: TRBJ1-2
V: TRBV6-1
CDR3: CASSTDRAYGYTF
DNA: TGTGCCAGCAGTACCGACAGGGCCTATGGCTACACCTTC

size: NA
D: NA
J: TRBJ1-5
V: TRBV13
CDR3: CASSFGAQPQHF
DNA: TGTGCCAGCAGCTTTGGGGCTCAGCCCCAGCATTTT

size: few
D: NA
J: TRBJ2-3
V: TRBV6-4
CDR3: CASSDHKGSSDTQYF
DNA: TGTGCCAGCAGTGACCACAAAGGGAGTTCAGATACGCAGTATTTT

size: NA
D: TRBD2
J: TRBJ2-2
V: TRBV5-6
CDR3: CASSLPGLAGTGELFF
DNA: TGTGCCAGCAGCTTGCCGGGACTAGCGGGCACCGGGGAGCTGTTTTTT

size: NA
D: TRBD2
J: TRBJ2-3
V: TRBV5-1
CDR3: CASSLGASGTSDTQYF
DNA: TGCGCCAGCAGCTTGGGGGCTAGCGGGACATCAGATACGCAGTATTTT

size: NA
D: NA
J: TRBJ2-7
V: TRBV11-3
CDR3: CASSLWFVGEGRSSDEQYF
DNA: TGTGCCAGCAGCTTATGGTTCGTGGGAGAAGGGAGGTCCTCGGACGAGCAGTACTTC

size: NA
D: TRBD1
J: TRBJ1-2
V: TRBV30
CDR3: CAWSIRTGLAYGYTF
DNA: TGTGCCTGGAGTATACGGACAGGGTTAGCTTATGGCTACACCTTC

size: NA
D: NA
J: TRBJ2-5
V: TRBV5-4
CDR3: CASSLDYYQETQYF
DNA: TGTGCCAGCAGCCTGGACTACTACCAAGAGACCCAGTACTTC

size: NA
D: TRBD1
J: TRBJ2-7
V: TRBV5-5
CDR3: CASSLGGQGAYEQYF
DNA: TGTGCCAGCAGCTTGGGGGGACAGGGGGCCTACGAGCAGTACTTC

size: NA
D: TRBD2
J: TRBJ2-7
V: TRBV18
CDR3: CASSPVAGREQYF
DNA: TGTGCCAGCTCACCGGTAGCGGGCCGCGAGCAGTACTTC

size: few
D: NA
J: TRBJ1-1
V: TRBV7-9
CDR3: CASSLAGRVNTEAFF
DNA: TGTGCCAGCAGCTTAGCCGGCAGGGTGAACACTGAAGCTTTCTTT

size: once
D: NA
J: TRBJ1-1
V: TRBV6-1
CDR3: CASSEGFVGGTAFF
DNA: TGTGCCAGCAGTGAAGGGTTCGTAGGAGGAACAGCTTTCTTT

size: NA
D: TRBD1
J: TRBJ2-7
V: TRBV9
CDR3: CASSAGYRTGRGEQYF
DNA: TGTGCCAGCAGCGCCGGTTACAGGACAGGTCGGGGCGAGCAGTACTTC

size: NA
D: NA
J: TRBJ1-2
V: TRBV19
CDR3: CASSIGASGDYGYTF
DNA: TGTGCCAGTAGTATAGGAGCCAGCGGCGACTATGGCTACACCTTC

size: many
D: NA
J: TRBJ2-1
V: TRBV7-9
CDR3: CASRPGGFDNEQFF
DNA: TGTGCCAGCAGACCTGGGGGGTTCGACAATGAGCAGTTCTTC

size: once
D: NA
J: TRBJ2-2
V: TRBV20-1
CDR3: CSARESGELFF
DNA: TGCAGTGCCCGGGAGTCCGGGGAGCTGTTTTTT

size: NA
D: TRBD1
J: TRBJ2-1
V: TRBV5-1
CDR3: CASSFLGTGGDEQFF
DNA: TGCGCCAGCAGCTTTCTAGGGACAGGGGGCGATGAGCAGTTCTTC

size: NA
D: NA
J: TRBJ2-1
V: TRBV25-1
CDR3: CASSEYIHEQFF
DNA: TGTGCCAGCAGTGAATATATCCATGAGCAGTTCTTC

size: NA
D: TRBD2
J: TRBJ2-3
V: TRBV30
CDR3: CAWSRLAGGFSTDTQYF
DNA: TGTGCCTGGAGTCGGCTAGCGGGAGGATTTAGCACAGATACGCAGTATTTT

size: NA
D: TRBD2
J: TRBJ2-3
V: TRBV7-3
CDR3: CASSALGGRADTQYF
DNA: TGTGCCAGCAGCGCCCTCGGGGGGAGAGCAGATACGCAGTATTTT

size: NA
D: NA
J: TRBJ2-7
V: TRBV5-1
CDR3: CASSPVTGYEQYF
DNA: TGCGCCAGCAGCCCGGTGACAGGTTACGAGCAGTACTTC

size: few
D: NA
J: TRBJ2-7
V: TRBV18
CDR3: CASSPGVSGVSSYEQYF
DNA: TGTGCCAGCTCACCAGGAGTTAGCGGCGTTAGCTCCTACGAGCAGTACTTC

size: NA
D: NA
J: TRBJ1-2
V: TRBV4-1
CDR3: CASSQDPAGFNYGYTF
DNA: TGCGCCAGCAGCCAAGATCCGGCGGGCTTTAACTATGGCTACACCTTC

size: once
D: NA
J: TRBJ2-7
V: TRBV6-5
CDR3: CASSYNTPVFIGF
DNA: TGTGCCAGCAGTTACAACACCCCAGTCTTTATTGGCTTC

size: NA
D: NA
J: TRBJ1-2
V: TRBV9
CDR3: CASSVNSGSYGYTF
DNA: TGTGCCAGCAGCGTAAATTCAGGATCCTATGGCTACACCTTC

size: NA
D: NA
J: TRBJ2-5
V: TRBV4-2
CDR3: CASSQDGSVGETQYF
DNA: TGTGCCAGCAGCCAAGATGGGAGCGTGGGAGAGACCCAGTACTTC

size: once
D: TRBD2
J: TRBJ2-3
V: TRBV28
CDR3: CASSLVAGLALSDTQYF
DNA: TGTGCCAGCAGTTTGGTTGCGGGACTAGCGCTCTCAGATACGCAGTATTTT

size: once
D: TRBD2
J: TRBJ2-7
V: TRBV4-2
CDR3: CASSQGLAGTSYEQYF
DNA: TGTGCCAGCAGCCAAGGACTAGCGGGAACCTCCTACGAGCAGTACTTC

size: NA
D: TRBD1
J: TRBJ2-1
V: TRBV5-8
CDR3: CASSLGTGGNEQFF
DNA: TGTGCCAGCAGCTTGGGAACAGGGGGCAATGAGCAGTTCTTC

size: NA
D: NA
J: TRBJ1-1
V: TRBV28
CDR3: CASRSGVVGATEAFF
DNA: TGTGCCAGCCGATCGGGGGTAGTAGGGGCAACTGAAGCTTTCTTT

size: NA
D: NA
J: TRBJ2-1
V: TRBV28
CDR3: CASSLSDSYYNEQFF
DNA: TGTGCCAGCAGTTTGTCCGACTCTTACTACAATGAGCAGTTCTTC